The 15 T cell receptor beta chains given below trace back to one sample, sequenced in a study of early T cells in non-severe SARS-CoV-2 infection. TCRdb re-called the 5' RACE reads through MiXCR, storing one row per CDR3 protein. The sample includes fewer than 80,000 distinct CDR3 sequences, 12% of them seen just once. The sample was whole blood, taken at baseline. The receptors derive from an adult who was a healthcare worker with PCR-confirmed SARS-CoV-2 infection or an uninfected control (not recorded which). The donor label of this sample is uncertain.

This clonotype came up a few times. The V and J genes are TRBV12-3 or TRBV12-4 and TRBJ1-1; unclear D gene. The CDR3 is made up of 13 amino acids. Trimming stripped 2 bases from V and 1 base from J, with 5 bases between. The CDR3, as DNA: TGTGCCAGCAGTTTACGAGGGAACACTGAAGCTTTCTTT. Encoded protein: CASSLRGNTEAFF.

The sample holds a few counts of this clonotype. The rearrangement joins TRBV27 to TRBJ2-5, with D possibly matching TRBD2 (6 bases). There are 12 residues in the CDR3. V was trimmed by 11 bases and J by 5 bases, leaving 15 bases between them. Germline V gene sequence: CDR1 MNHEY, CDR2 SMNVEV (reference sequence). The CDR3 protein is CAAGGVYETQYF. The CDR3 coding sequence is TGTGCCGCAGGAGGGGTTTATGAGACCCAGTACTTC.

This clonotype was observed many times. The chain couples TRBV7-9 to TRBJ2-6; D perhaps matches TRBD1 (6 bases). Germline CDR1 is SEHNR and CDR2 is FQNEAQ (reference sequence). Trimming removed 0 bases from V and 0 bases from J, with 9 bases in between. The CDR3 extends over 17 amino acids. The CDR3 region is CASSLADRLSGANVLTF. The CDR3 DNA sequence: TGTGCCAGCAGCTTAGCCGACAGGCTCTCTGGGGCCAACGTCCTGACTTTC.

There are a few counts of this clonotype. This chain connects TRBV7-2 to TRBJ1-3; D ambiguous. Trimming left V 5 bases short and J 1 base short, with 21 bases between. Germline CDR1 SGHTA, CDR2 FQGNSA. CDR3 length: 18 residues. The CDR3 region has the DNA TGTGCCAGCAGCCCCGGGTCAGGCGGAAGAGGGTCTGGAAACACCATATATTTT. This sequence encodes CASSPGSGGRGSGNTIYF.

This clonotype has more than one count but fewer than ten. The gene calls are TRBV10-2 and TRBJ2-7, with D possibly TRBD2 on 6 matching bases. Per the germline V gene, CDR1 is WSHSY and CDR2 is SAAADI. The V and J ends lost 6 bases and 3 bases respectively, with 12 bases between them. The CDR3 contains 13 residues. DNA of the CDR3: TGCGCCAGCAGGTTAGAGCGGGTCTACGAGCAGTACGTC. This codes for CASRLERVYEQYV.

This clonotype was seen only a few times. V usage is TRBV2 and J usage is TRBJ2-2, with TRBD2 identical over 8 bases. The germline V gene has CDR1 SNHLY and CDR2 FYNNEI. The CDR3 is 13 amino acids. Trimming took 9 bases from V and 6 from J; bases not matched to a gene: 6. Here the CDR3 reads CASIAGIAGELFF. As DNA, the CDR3 is TGTGCCAGTATAGCGGGGATCGCCGGGGAGCTGTTTTTT. The complete variable domain, with remaining parts taken from reference TRBV2 and TRBJ2-2, reads EPEVTQTPSHQVTQMGQEVILRCVPISNHLYFYWYRQILGQKVEFLVSFYNNEISEKSEIFDDQFSVERPDGSNFTLKIRSTKLEDSAMYFCASIAGIAGELFFGEGSRLTVL.

J is TRBJ1-4 and V is TRBV11-2, with 8 bases matching TRBD1. V gave up 1 base and J gave up 7 bases; unmatched junction bases: 5. The germline CDR1 and CDR2 sequences are SGHAT and FQNNGV. This CDR3 comprises 15 residues. The CDR3 DNA follows: TGTGCCAGCAGCTTAGTCAGGGGGCGCAGTGAAAAACTGTTTTTT. Translated, it gives CASSLVRGRSEKLFF.

The chain combines TRBV13 with TRBJ2-1, with D uncertain. The CDR3 contains 16 residues. V lost 5 bases, J lost 1 base, and 15 bases lay in between. The germline CDR1 and CDR2 sequences are PRHDT and FYEKMQ (reference sequence). The CDR3 coding sequence is TGTGCCAGCAGCCCCGCAATGAGGTATTCCTACAATGAGCAGTTCTTC. This translates into CASSPAMRYSYNEQFF. The complete variable domain, with remaining parts taken from reference TRBV13 and TRBJ2-1, reads AAGVIQSPRHLIKEKRETATLKCYPIPRHDTVYWYQQGPGQDPQFLISFYEKMQSDKGSIPDRFSAQQFSDYHSELNMSSLELGDSALYFCASSPAMRYSYNEQFFGPGTRLTVL.

The V gene is TRBV7-7, the J gene TRBJ2-7; 9 bases align to TRBD2. Germline V gene lookup returns CDR1 SSHAT and CDR2 FNYEAQ (reference sequence). The CDR3 covers 15 residues. J lost 5 bases, V lost 3 bases, and 8 bases had no gene match. The CDR3: CASSFNAGTSNEQYV. CDR3 coding DNA: TGTGCCAGCAGCTTTAACGCCGGGACTAGCAACGAGCAGTACGTC.

This clonotype was seen repeatedly, ten times or more. The CDR3 loop reads CSSPGQGFRDTQYF. Here the CDR3 DNA reads TGCAGTTCACCGGGACAGGGCTTCCGAGATACGCAGTATTTT. This chain joins TRBV20-1 and TRBJ2-3, with TRBD1 matching over 9 bases. The V gene end was trimmed by 8 bases and the J gene end by 5 bases; junction bases not matched to a gene: 11. CDR1 is DFQATT and CDR2 is SNEGSKA in the germline V gene (reference sequence). This CDR3 spans 14 amino acids.

This clonotype was picked up a small number of times. V and J are TRBV27 and TRBJ1-6; 7 bases agree with TRBD1. The CDR3 covers 16 residues. The junction had 6 bases not matched to a gene; V was cut back by 5 bases and J by 2 bases. Germline V gene data show CDR1 as MNHEY and CDR2 as SMNVEV (reference sequence). CDR3 in amino acids: CASSNPGQTYNSPLHF. DNA for the CDR3: TGTGCCAGCAGTAACCCGGGACAGACCTATAATTCACCCCTCCACTTT.

In this sample, this clonotype turned up a few times. The rearrangement links TRBV11-1 to TRBJ2-2, with D possibly TRBD2 on 5 matching bases. V gave up 5 bases and J gave up 2 bases, with 12 bases separating them. The CDR3 is made up of 15 amino acids. CDR1 is SGHAT and CDR2 is FQDESV in the germline V gene (reference sequence). The CDR3 DNA reads TGTGCCAGCAGCACTAGTCTTATAAACACCGGGGAGCTGTTTTTT. Translation gives CASSTSLINTGELFF.

The chain recombines TRBV10-2 with TRBJ1-1; a possible D gene is TRBD1 (6 bases). The CDR3 has 13 amino acids. V was shortened by 2 bases and J by 11 bases, with 15 bases between the two germline ends. Germline CDR1 is WSHSY and CDR2 is SAAADI. The CDR3 DNA sequence: TGCGCCAGCAGTGAGCCGGGGACACCGGGTGCTTTCTTT. Its protein is CASSEPGTPGAFF.

This clonotype has just a few counts. The rearrangement joins TRBV5-1 to TRBJ2-1; 7 positions agree with TRBD1. This CDR3 has 15 amino acids. V was clipped by 1 base and J by 6 bases; unmatched bases: 7. Germline CDR1 SGHRS, CDR2 YFSETQ. CDR3 sequence (DNA): TGCGCCAGCAGCTTGTATGACAGGGTCGGCAATGAGCAGTTCTTC. This sequence encodes CASSLYDRVGNEQFF. Filled out from reference TRBV5-1 and TRBJ2-1, the complete variable domain reads KAGVTQTPRYLIKTRGQQVTLSCSPISGHRSVSWYQQTPGQGLQFLFEYFSETQRNKGNFPGRFSGRQFSNSRSEMNVSTLELGDSALYLCASSLYDRVGNEQFFGPGTRLTVL.

At least ten counts were recorded for this clonotype. This chain joins TRBV2 and TRBJ2-2; TRBD1 matches 8 bases. The CDR3 sequence is 16 residues long. The V and J ends lost 6 bases and 1 base, in that order; junction bases with no gene match: 7. Germline CDR1 SNHLY, CDR2 FYNNEI. CDR3 nucleotide sequence: TGTGCCAGCAGAGACCGGGACAGGCAGAACACCGGGGAGCTGTTTTTT. Encoded protein: CASRDRDRQNTGELFF.